A selection of T cell receptor beta chains follows, all from one sample in a study of T-cell memory formation after mild COVID-19. TCRdb reprocessed the 5' RACE reads with MiXCR, giving one entry per CDR3 protein. The table shows 190,000 or so distinct CDR3 sequences, with approximately 10% occurring only once. Sequences were obtained from PBMCs or a T cell subset sorted from them (not recorded which). These receptors all stem from a man aged 18 to 35 who had mild COVID-19 (a few samples of this study predate the infection). Cell type and time point are not known. Each CDR3 is given with its conserved first and last residue. Each record gives: D gene, J gene, clone size, V gene, CDR3 protein, CDR3 DNA. A D gene is named only where the DNA matches it firmly. Size tells how often a clone was seen (once, few, many) or the class of an expanded clone, and some rows leave it out.

>TRBD2|TRBJ2-5|few|TRBV7-2
CASSVGTRGGSQYF
TGTGCCAGCAGCGTGGGTACCCGCGGGGGTAGCCAGTACTTC
>-|TRBJ1-5|-|TRBV19
CASNWEGLGQPQHF
TGTGCCAGTAACTGGGAGGGTTTAGGTCAGCCCCAGCATTTT
>-|TRBJ2-3|many|TRBV3-1
CASSQVAGTDTQYF
TGTGCCAGCAGCCAGGTTGCGGGCACAGATACGCAGTATTTT
>-|TRBJ1-3|few|TRBV5-1
CASSLSATGVPGNTIYF
TGCGCCAGCAGCTTGAGTGCGACCGGGGTTCCTGGAAACACCATATATTTT
>-|TRBJ1-4|few|TRBV11-2
CASSANTGAPEKLFF
TGTGCCAGCAGCGCTAACACCGGGGCGCCCGAAAAACTGTTTTTT
>-|TRBJ1-2|-|TRBV6-5
CASSYSEAHYGYTF
TGTGCCAGCAGTTACTCAGAGGCCCACTATGGCTACACCTTC
>-|TRBJ1-2|-|TRBV20-1
CSAYGGRGQGGYTF
TGCAGTGCATACGGAGGGCGGGGCCAGGGCGGCTACACCTTC
>-|TRBJ2-2|-|TRBV24-1
CATSDFSGPTPRELFF
TGTGCCACCAGTGATTTCTCGGGGCCCACTCCCCGGGAGCTGTTTTTT
>-|TRBJ2-2|-|TRBV24-1
CATSDPKLYEAGELFF
TGTGCCACCAGTGACCCAAAGCTGTATGAGGCCGGGGAGCTGTTTTTT
>TRBD2|TRBJ2-1|few|TRBV7-2
CASSFQAGDYNEQFF
TGTGCCAGCAGCTTCCAGGCGGGAGACTACAATGAGCAGTTCTTC
>-|TRBJ1-1|few|TRBV5-1
CASSSGSLYNFLNTEAFF
TGCGCCAGCAGTTCCGGGTCCTTATATAACTTCTTGAACACTGAAGCTTTCTTT
>TRBD1|TRBJ1-2|few|TRBV29-1
CSVGTGGYGYTF
TGCAGCGTTGGAACAGGGGGTTATGGCTACACCTTC
>-|TRBJ2-2|-|TRBV9
CASSAYWGTGELFF
TGTGCCAGCAGTGCATATTGGGGCACCGGGGAGCTGTTTTTT
>-|TRBJ2-7|many|TRBV7-2
CASSPRTVGGWYF
TGTGCCAGCAGCCCCCGGACAGTTGGGGGGTGGTACTTC
>-|TRBJ2-5|few|TRBV7-2
CASSSYTRQETQYF
TGTGCCAGCAGCTCATACACCCGACAAGAGACCCAGTACTTC
>-|TRBJ1-2|many|TRBV5-1
CASMIPGTRGYTF
TGCGCCAGCATGATACCTGGGACACGCGGCTACACCTTC
>-|TRBJ2-1|-|TRBV24-1
CATSDGGTYEQFF
TGTGCCACCAGTGACGGCGGAACCTATGAGCAGTTCTTC
>TRBD1|TRBJ1-1|few|TRBV6-2/TRBV6-3
CASIRGQGVNTEAFF
TGTGCCAGCATTCGAGGACAGGGAGTGAACACTGAAGCTTTCTTT